This T cell receptor beta chain was documented in a study of response to subunit inactivated influenza vaccine. Study results and caveats: Researchers suggested that each seasonal influenza vaccination recruits few new T cells.

Germline CDR1 reads SEHNR; CDR2 reads FQNEAQ (reference sequence). The CDR3 loop spans 16 amino acids. The V gene lost 0 bases and the J gene lost 2 bases, with 11 bases spanning the gap. TCRdb independently ran MiXCR on the RT-PCR reads; one entry per CDR3 protein. Here the sample spans about 310,000 distinct CDR3 sequences, about 20% being singletons. This clonotype was detected only a few times. Its antigen is undetermined. This receptor was identified in a man between 45 and 75 years old who received an inactivated influenza vaccine. The starting material was PBMCs from blood, obtained approximately 22 months after vaccination. The chain joins TRBV7-9 to TRBJ1-5; D is possibly TRBD1 (5 bases). The CDR3 nucleotides read TGTGCCAGCAGCTTAGCGGGCGGGGCCCGCAATCAGCCCCAGCATTTT. This codes for CASSLAGGARNQPQHF.